This T cell receptor beta chain was identified in a study of patients and donors after allogeneic stem cell transplantation. TCRdb called the RT-PCR reads again in MiXCR, with one record for every CDR3 protein. The data show about 110,000 distinct CDR3 sequences, around 35% seen once. The CDR3 loop spans 14 amino acids. Trimming shortened V by 1 base and J by 2 bases, and 8 bases separated the two germline ends. Germline V CDR1 and CDR2: SGHKS, YYEKEE (reference sequence). This sequence was found in a human donor who was either an allogeneic HSCT recipient or a stem cell or donor lymphocyte infusion donor (not recorded which). It is not recorded whose cells these are; they may come from a transplant donor. Sample: blood, either unsorted or a sorted T cell fraction (not recorded which). J is TRBJ2-3 and V is TRBV5-5; D unclear. Here the CDR3 reads CASSLHPVTDTQYF. Here the CDR3 DNA reads TGTGCCAGCAGCTTGCATCCTGTCACAGATACGCAGTATTTT.